The 9 T cell receptor beta chains in this list originate from one sample, sequenced in a study of cytomegalovirus exposure and HLA in healthy donors. Vbeta (60) and Jbeta (13) primers were used in the PCR. The assay was immunoSEQ multiplex PCR, and TCRdb's table has in-frame clones only and misses some. In the table there are 150,000 to 200,000 clones, roughly four fifths of which are singletons. What was sequenced was PBMCs. The receptor set was obtained from a man over 45 in good health and CMV-seropositive.

The V gene is TRBV29-1, the J gene TRBJ2-3; TRBD2 might be the D (6 bases). Looked up from germline, CDR1 is SQVTM and CDR2 is ANQGSEA. Trimming removed 3 bases from V and 5 bases from J, with 9 bases in between. The CDR3 consists of 12 residues. The DNA for the CDR3 is TGCAGCGTTGATGGAGGGGTAGATACGCAGTATTTT. This codes for CSVDGGVDTQYF.

V usage is TRBV7-9 and J usage is TRBJ2-7, with TRBD1 identical over 7 bases. Per the germline V gene, CDR1 is SEHNR and CDR2 is FQNEAQ (reference sequence). The CDR3 covers 15 residues. With 6 bases clipped from V and 4 bases from J, the junction kept 12 bases outside the gene matches. CDR3 residues: CASSQPTGIKYEQYF. CDR3 in DNA: TGTGCCAGCAGTCAACCGACAGGGATTAAGTACGAGCAGTACTTC.

The rearrangement joins TRBV2 to TRBJ2-6; D unclear. The length of the CDR3 is 14 residues. Per the germline V gene, CDR1 is SNHLY and CDR2 is FYNNEI. With 4 bases removed from V and 1 base from J, the gap between germline ends came to 5 bases. The CDR3 region is CASSARSGANVLTF. The CDR3 DNA is TGTGCCAGCAGTGCTAGGTCTGGGGCCAACGTCCTGACTTTC.

The chain is built from TRBV4-1 and TRBJ2-1; tentatively, D is TRBD2 (7 bases). The V end was cut by 1 base, the J end by 2 bases, with 12 bases between. This CDR3 has 16 amino acids. The germline V gene encodes CDR1 MGHRA and CDR2 YSYEKL. The CDR3 loop is CASSQAGGPPYNEQFF. The CDR3 DNA is TGCGCCAGCAGCCAAGCCGGGGGGCCTCCCTACAATGAGCAGTTCTTC.

The table lists this clone with a few counts. The chain joins TRBV6-5 to TRBJ2-1; D is unresolved. The CDR3 has 13 amino acids. CDR1 and CDR2 (germline): MNHEY, SVGAGI. Trimming pared 4 bases from V and 5 bases from J, leaving 9 bases between. CDR3: CASSSRPNNEQFF. The DNA of the CDR3 is TGTGCCAGCAGTTCTAGACCCAACAATGAGCAGTTCTTC.

This clone turned up a few times. The CDR3 reads CASSQDLTNNEQFF. CDR3 nucleotides: TGTGCCAGCAGCCAAGACCTCACTAACAATGAGCAGTTCTTC. The chain employs TRBV4-2 and TRBJ2-1; D call uncertain. The ends were cut back, 0 bases at V and 5 bases at J, with 8 bases in the middle. The CDR3 runs to 14 residues. Germline V CDR1 and CDR2: LGHNA, YNFKEQ.

This CDR3 reads CASSFRDRVYF. The CDR3 nucleotides are TGTGCCAGCAGTTTCCGGGACAGGGTTTACTTC. This chain joins TRBV27 and TRBJ2-5, with 9 bases matching TRBD1. The CDR3 spans 11 residues. V dropped 3 bases and J dropped 14; count of bases not matched to a gene: 4. Germline CDR1 is MNHEY and CDR2 is SMNVEV (reference sequence).

This chain uses TRBV7-3 with TRBJ2-5; D is perhaps TRBD2 (6 bases). CDR3 length: 15 residues. The ends were cut back, 1 base at V and 5 bases at J, with 14 bases in the middle. Germline V CDR1 and CDR2: SGHTA, FQGTGA. The DNA for the CDR3 is TGTGCCAGCAGCTTAAACCCGGGGGTCGGGGAGACCCAGTACTTC. Protein product: CASSLNPGVGETQYF.

The chain couples TRBV28 to TRBJ2-1; D might be TRBD2 (6 bases). The V and J ends lost 6 bases and 4 bases respectively, with 19 bases between them. Germline-derived CDR1 and CDR2 are MDHEN and SYDVKM. The length of the CDR3 is 16 residues. The CDR3 spells CASRSTRDLPYNEQFF. In nucleotides, the CDR3 is TGTGCCAGCAGATCAACCCGGGACTTGCCATACAATGAGCAGTTCTTC.